The entry below gives a single T cell receptor (beta chain) sequence along with its context. The sample is drawn from a study of shared clonotypes between healthy human individuals. How the authors handled the data: In the immunoSEQ data, sequences were junction-only and lacked quality scores, so filtering differed. Some clones are missing from TCRdb's copy, which holds only in-frame ones; the method was immunoSEQ multiplex PCR. D and trimming were read from the DNA, whereas the V and J calls and clone size are those reported in that table. Of over 850,000 clones in the sample, approximately 80% were seen once. The specimen sequenced was memory CD4+ T cells from PBMCs. As to subset: CD45RA-negative fraction. The clonotype originates from a young man in good health. Some clones in this sample may be carry-over from other donors' samples.

CDR3 bases: TGTGCCAGCAGTTACGCTGTCAGGGAGAACACTGAAGCTTTCTTT. Translating it yields CASSYAVRENTEAFF. This chain joins TRBV6-5 and TRBJ1-1, with a tentative D call TRBD1 (5 bases). Germline V lookup: CDR1 MNHEY, CDR2 SVGAGI. V was cut by 2 bases and J by 1 base, with 11 bases left in between. The CDR3 contains 15 residues.